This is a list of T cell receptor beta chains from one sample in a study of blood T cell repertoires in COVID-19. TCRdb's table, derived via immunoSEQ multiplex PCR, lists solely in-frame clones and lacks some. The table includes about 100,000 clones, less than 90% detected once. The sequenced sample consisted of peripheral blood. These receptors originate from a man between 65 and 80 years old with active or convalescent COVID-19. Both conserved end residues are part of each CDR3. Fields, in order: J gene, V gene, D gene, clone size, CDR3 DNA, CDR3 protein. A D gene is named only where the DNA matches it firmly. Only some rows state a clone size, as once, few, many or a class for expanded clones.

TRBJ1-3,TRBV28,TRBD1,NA,TGTGCCAGCAGTTTCGGGACAGGGGGTCTCTCTGGAAACACCATATATTTT,CASSFGTGGLSGNTIYF
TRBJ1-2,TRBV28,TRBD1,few,TGTGCCAGCCTCCGGGACAGGGGGTTGGGGGGCTACACCTTC,CASLRDRGLGGYTF
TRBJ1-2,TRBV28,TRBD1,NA,TGTGCCAGCAGTATAACAGGGGGCGTAGGTGGCTACACCTTC,CASSITGGVGGYTF
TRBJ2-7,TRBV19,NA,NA,TGTGCCAGTAGTATAGCCGGACCGGGGGACCACGAGCAGTACTTC,CASSIAGPGDHEQYF
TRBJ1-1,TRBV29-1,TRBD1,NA,TGCAGCGTGATGACAGGGAAGAACACTGAAGCTTTCTTT,CSVMTGKNTEAFF
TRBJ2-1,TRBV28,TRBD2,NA,TGTGCCAGCAGTTTGGGAGGGCGGGGGAGCAATGAGCAGTTCTTC,CASSLGGRGSNEQFF
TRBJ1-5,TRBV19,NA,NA,TGTGCCAGTAGGGGGGGGGACTCGGGCAATCAGCCCCAGCATTTT,CASRGGDSGNQPQHF
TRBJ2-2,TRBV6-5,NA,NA,TGTGCCAGCAGAACGGGTACCGGGGAGCTGTTTTTT,CASRTGTGELFF
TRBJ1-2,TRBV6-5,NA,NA,TGTGCCAGCAGTTTAGGGGGGGACTATGGCTACACCTTC,CASSLGGDYGYTF
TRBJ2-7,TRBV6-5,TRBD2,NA,TGTGCCAGCAGTTACCGTGCTAGCGGGGGGGCCAGCGAGCAGTACTTC,CASSYRASGGASEQYF
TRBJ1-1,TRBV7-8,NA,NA,TGTGCCAGCAGCCCCAAGCCGGGAACAGCTTTCTTT,CASSPKPGTAFF
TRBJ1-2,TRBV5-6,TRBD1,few,TGTGCCAGCAGCTTGATCCTGACAGGGAGCTATGGCTACACCTTC,CASSLILTGSYGYTF
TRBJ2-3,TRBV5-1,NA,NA,TGCGCCAGCGCACCGCGGGTTAGCACAGATACGCAGTATTTT,CASAPRVSTDTQYF
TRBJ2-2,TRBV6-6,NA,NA,TGTGCCAGCAGACGCGGGGGCAGGGTCGCCGGGGAGCTGTTTTTT,CASRRGGRVAGELFF
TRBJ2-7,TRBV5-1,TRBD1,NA,TGCGCCAGCAGCTTGGTAGGGACAGACTCCTACGAGCAGTACTTC,CASSLVGTDSYEQYF
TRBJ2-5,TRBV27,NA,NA,TGTGCCAGCAGTTTAAGCAAGGCCCAGGGGTCCCAGTACTTC,CASSLSKAQGSQYF
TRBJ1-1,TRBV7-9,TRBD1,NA,TGTGCCAGCAGCTTAGCCCGGACAGGGCGGAACACTGAAGCTTTCTTT,CASSLARTGRNTEAFF
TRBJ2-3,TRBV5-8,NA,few,TGTGCCAGCAGCTTGTACAACCCTAGCACAGATACGCAGTATTTT,CASSLYNPSTDTQYF
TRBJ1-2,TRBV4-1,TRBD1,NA,TGCGCCAGCAGCCAAACCGGGACAGGGCAAGGCTACACCTTC,CASSQTGTGQGYTF
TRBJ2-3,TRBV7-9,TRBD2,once,TGTGCCAGCAGCTTATGGGGTAGCGGGGGTGAATCGGATACGCAGTATTTT,CASSLWGSGGESDTQYF
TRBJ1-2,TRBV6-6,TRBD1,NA,TGTGCCAGCAGCCCCCCGGGACAGAACTATGGCTACACCTTC,CASSPPGQNYGYTF
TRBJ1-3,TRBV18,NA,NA,TGTGCCAGCTCACCCCCGGAGAGGGGAAACACCATATATTTT,CASSPPERGNTIYF
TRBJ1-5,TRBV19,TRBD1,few,TGTGCCAGCGGAGGGACAGGGTACCGTGGCAATCAGCCCCAGCATTTT,CASGGTGYRGNQPQHF
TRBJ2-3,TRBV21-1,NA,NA,TGTGCCATCCTGTCAAGGGGGACAGGGAAAGATACGCAGTATTTT,CAILSRGTGKDTQYF
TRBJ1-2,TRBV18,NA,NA,TGTGCCAGCTCACCAGATACGGGTGGCTACACCTTC,CASSPDTGGYTF
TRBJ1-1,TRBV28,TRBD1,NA,TGTGCCAGCAGTTCAGGGACAGGGGGGACTGAAGCTTTCTTT,CASSSGTGGTEAFF
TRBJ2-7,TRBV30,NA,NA,TGTGCCTGGAGTGACGCGGGGTACGAGCAGTACTTC,CAWSDAGYEQYF
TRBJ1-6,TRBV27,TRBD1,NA,TGTGCCAGCAGTAAAGGACAGGGTAATTCACCCCTCCACTTT,CASSKGQGNSPLHF